A single sample gave rise to the 15 T cell receptor beta chains below, sequenced in a study of human T cells and chemical hapten exposure. In TCRdb, the RACE reads were re-called with MiXCR into one record per CDR3 protein. The sample records tens of thousands of distinct CDR3 sequences, 9.5% to 10% being singletons. Time point of the sample: patch test 2, 6 weeks after DPC sensitization. Treatment indicated: therapeutic diphenylcyclopropenone sensitization with weekly scalp DPC. Unfractionated whole blood yielded total RNA. The specimen comprised whole blood, sampled in connection with sensitization to the hapten diphenylcyclopropenone (DPC). The receptors come from a woman aged 25 to 39 with alopecia areata. Some clones in this sample may be carry-over from other donors' samples.

This clonotype is medium-sized in the sample. The chain joins TRBV28 to TRBJ2-1; 12 bases align to TRBD2. The CDR3 consists of 16 residues. V lost 4 bases and J lost 7; bases outside the gene matches: 8. Germline assignment: CDR1 MDHEN and CDR2 SYDVKM. The DNA of the CDR3 is TGTGCCAGCAGTTCCCCGACTAGCGGGGGAGGTAATGAGCAGTTCTTC. It is translated as CASSSPTSGGGNEQFF.

The chain uses TRBV20-1 and TRBJ1-2; D is possibly TRBD1 (6 bases). The CDR3 is made up of 14 amino acids. The germline CDR1 and CDR2 sequences are DFQATT and SNEGSKA (reference sequence). V lost 0 bases, J lost 4 bases, and 12 bases lay in between. The CDR3 coding sequence is TGCAGTGCTAGAGAGCTGCCAGGGGTCTATGGCTACACCTTC. Amino acid sequence: CSARELPGVYGYTF.

The genes are TRBV7-6 and TRBJ1-5, with 8 bases lining up with TRBD1. The CDR3 has 14 amino acids. The junction had 7 bases not matched to a gene; V was cut back by 8 bases and J by 4 bases. Germline V gene lookup returns CDR1 SGHVS and CDR2 FNYEAQ. This CDR3 is CASGTGGRNQPQHF. DNA for the CDR3: TGTGCCAGCGGAACAGGGGGAAGAAATCAGCCCCAGCATTTT.

This CDR3 reads CASSFGGVLHTEAFF. The CDR3 coding sequence is TGTGCCAGCAGCTTCGGGGGCGTTTTGCACACTGAAGCTTTCTTT. The chain combines TRBV7-2 with TRBJ1-1; D may be TRBD1 (6 bases). The CDR3 extends over 15 amino acids. Between the trimmed V and J ends, which lost 3 bases and 3 bases, there was a span of 14 bases. Germline V CDR1 and CDR2: SGHTA, FQGNSA. The full variable domain, in which reference TRBV7-2 and TRBJ1-1 provide the parts outside the CDR3, is GAGVSQSPSNKVTEKGKDVELRCDPISGHTALYWYRQSLGQGLEFLIYFQGNSAPDKSGLPSDRFSAERTGGSVSTLTIQRTQQEDSAVYLCASSFGGVLHTEAFFGQGTRLTVV.

This clonotype was recorded at least ten times. The V call is TRBV7-9, the J call TRBJ1-1; D may be TRBD1 (5 bases). Germline assignment: CDR1 SEHNR and CDR2 FQNEAQ (reference sequence). The CDR3 extends over 13 amino acids. V was trimmed by 5 bases and J by 8 bases, leaving 15 bases between them. CDR3 in amino acids: CASSALRQQEAFF. In nucleotides, the CDR3 is TGTGCCAGCAGCGCTCTGAGACAGCAAGAAGCTTTCTTT.

This chain connects TRBV19 to TRBJ2-7; TRBD1 agrees at 8 bases. With 11 bases clipped from V and 5 bases from J, the junction kept 14 bases outside the gene matches. CDR3 length: 14 amino acids. The germline V gene has CDR1 LNHDA and CDR2 SQIVND (reference sequence). CDR3 region: CASDGGTGGHEQYF. In DNA form, the CDR3 reads TGTGCCTCTGATGGTGGGACAGGTGGGCACGAGCAGTACTTC.

This clonotype was detected a few times. The rearrangement links TRBV11-1 to TRBJ2-2; D gene uncertain. Germline loops: CDR1 SGHAT, CDR2 FQDESV (reference sequence). The CDR3 is made up of 12 amino acids. The V and J ends lost 2 bases and 6 bases respectively, with 4 bases between them. The CDR3, as DNA: TGTGCCAGCAGCTTATTCGCCGGGGAGCTGTTTTTT. Protein sequence: CASSLFAGELFF.

In this sample, this clonotype turned up a few times. The chain links TRBV6-6 to TRBJ2-7; D possibly corresponds to TRBD1 (6 bases). Per germline, CDR1 MNHNY and CDR2 SVGAGI (reference sequence). This CDR3 region has 16 residues. Trimming cost V 6 bases and J 0 bases, with 18 bases left between them. CDR3 nucleotides: TGTGCCAGCAGGGGGCTTGGAGGACAGAGCTCCTACGAGCAGTACTTC. This translates into CASRGLGGQSSYEQYF.

This chain joins TRBV7-6 and TRBJ1-5; D unclear. Germline V CDR1 and CDR2: SGHVS, FNYEAQ. CDR3 length: 13 amino acids. Trimming shortened V by 5 bases and J by 2 bases, and 7 bases separated the two germline ends. Written as DNA, the CDR3 is TGTGCCAGCAGCGAGGGCGGCAATCAGCCCCAGCATTTT. As protein: CASSEGGNQPQHF.

This chain connects TRBV7-2 to TRBJ1-1; perhaps TRBD1 as D (6 bases). Germline values: CDR1 SGHTA, CDR2 FQGNSA. The CDR3 has 14 residues. The V gene lost 2 bases and the J gene lost 5 bases, with 12 bases spanning the gap. CDR3 sequence reads: CASSLLGRGTEAFF. CDR3 coding DNA: TGTGCCAGCAGCTTACTGGGGAGGGGGACTGAAGCTTTCTTT.

This clonotype was seen a few times. The chain couples TRBV6-1 to TRBJ1-1, with a tentative D call TRBD1 (6 bases). The germline gives CDR1 MNHNS, CDR2 SASEGT. The ends were cut back, 5 bases at V and 6 bases at J, with 13 bases in the middle. This CDR3 region has 13 residues. The CDR3 region has the DNA TGTGCCAGCAGTCAACAACGGACAGCTGAAGCTTTCTTT. It is translated as CASSQQRTAEAFF.

The sample holds a few counts of this clonotype. The V gene is TRBV12-3 or TRBV12-4, the J gene TRBJ2-5; possible D gene TRBD2, 5 bases. The CDR3 is 12 residues long. Trimming shortened V by 6 bases and J by 6 bases, and 11 bases separated the two germline ends. CDR3: CASSPGVQTQYF. CDR3 nucleotides: TGTGCCAGCAGCCCCGGGGTACAGACCCAGTACTTC.

This clonotype was observed a handful of times. The V gene is TRBV15, the J gene TRBJ1-6, with TRBD1 as a possible D gene (6 bases). Germline V gene lookup returns CDR1 LNHNV and CDR2 YYDKDF (reference sequence). The CDR3 covers 16 residues. Trimming cost V 3 bases and J 6 bases, with 15 bases left between them. The CDR3 region has the DNA TGTGCCACCAGCAGGCGAGAAGGGGGGAGTAATTCACCCCTCCACTTT. This translates into CATSRREGGSNSPLHF.

This sequence joins TRBV6-6 and TRBJ2-3, with a tentative D call TRBD2 (5 bases). CDR3 size: 14 residues. The V gene's germline CDR1 is MNHNY and CDR2 SVGAGI (reference sequence). V shed 2 bases and J shed 2 bases, with 8 bases lying between them. The CDR3 is CASSYEGLTDTQYF. The CDR3 DNA is TGTGCCAGCAGTTACGAGGGCCTCACAGATACGCAGTATTTT.

This sequence joins TRBV6-5 and TRBJ2-1; TRBD2 is a possible D gene (6 bases). CDR3 size: 16 residues. The V and J ends lost 2 bases and 2 bases respectively, with 13 bases between them. Per the germline V gene, CDR1 is MNHEY and CDR2 is SVGAGI. DNA for the CDR3: TGTGCCAGCAGTTACCAAGTGGAGGGACCCTACAATGAGCAGTTCTTC. Its protein product is CASSYQVEGPYNEQFF.